One and the same sample provided the 21 T cell receptor beta chains below, sequenced in a study of immune evolution from preneoplasia to lung adenocarcinoma. Sequencing was performed with immunoSEQ multiplex PCR; in TCRdb, only in-frame clones are kept and a portion is missing. The sample holds 25,000 to 30,000 clones, around 74% seen once. The source material was FFPE invasive lung adenocarcinoma tissue. The receptor source for this set is a person in their 60s with invasive lung adenocarcinoma. Some clones in this sample may be carry-over from other donors' samples.

In its sample, this clone was seen a few times. CDR3 residues: CASSQDRGTLLKQYF. As DNA, the CDR3 is TGCGCCAGCAGCCAAGATCGGGGGACGCTGCTCAAGCAGTACTTC. V usage is TRBV4-1 and J usage is TRBJ2-7; possible D gene TRBD2, 6 bases. The CDR3 sequence is 15 residues long. Looked up from germline, CDR1 is MGHRA and CDR2 is YSYEKL. The ends were cut back, 0 bases at V and 8 bases at J, with 17 bases in the middle.

The chain is built from TRBV29-1 and TRBJ1-4, with 12 bases matching TRBD1. The CDR3 consists of 19 residues. Germline assignment: CDR1 SQVTM and CDR2 ANQGSEA. V trimming: 0 bases; J trimming: 7 bases; junction bases outside the gene matches: 15. This CDR3 reads CSVEDPSWGQGAGGEKLFF. In nucleotides, the CDR3 is TGCAGCGTTGAAGATCCTTCGTGGGGACAGGGGGCTGGCGGTGAAAAACTGTTTTTT.

This clone was counted once. The chain recombines TRBV28 with TRBJ1-5, with D perhaps TRBD1 (6 bases). Germline CDR1 is MDHEN and CDR2 is SYDVKM. The V gene lost 8 bases and the J gene lost 4 bases, with 18 bases spanning the gap. There are 15 residues in the CDR3. The DNA for the CDR3 is TGTGCCAGCTTTAGCCAAGGGGGTGGGAATCAGCCCCAGCATTTT. Residues: CASFSQGGGNQPQHF.

The chain couples TRBV18 to TRBJ2-3, with a tentative D call TRBD1 (5 bases). The CDR3 runs to 14 residues. CDR1 and CDR2 from the germline V gene are KGHSH and LQKENI. Trimming shortened V by 2 bases and J by 4 bases, and 10 bases separated the two germline ends. The CDR3 loop is CASSPTRAADTQYF. The CDR3 DNA sequence: TGTGCCAGCTCACCAACCAGGGCGGCAGATACGCAGTATTTT.

The table lists this clone with a count of one. This chain joins TRBV4-1 and TRBJ2-7; D unclear. Germline values: CDR1 MGHRA, CDR2 YSYEKL. This CDR3 comprises 14 residues. V lost 1 base to trimming and J lost 0 bases, with 7 bases between them. The CDR3 DNA is TGCGCCAGCAGCCAAGCCCTTGGCTCCTACGAGCAGTACTTC. It codes for CASSQALGSYEQYF.

V is TRBV18 and J is TRBJ2-2; weak D call: TRBD2 (5 bases). V was shortened by 0 bases and J by 1 base, with 9 bases between the two germline ends. This CDR3 spans 16 amino acids. Germline values: CDR1 KGHSH, CDR2 LQKENI. CDR3 DNA sequence: TGTGCCAGCTCACCACCTTCGGGAAGGAACACCGGGGAGCTGTTTTTT. Translation: CASSPPSGRNTGELFF.

The CDR3 here is CASSLWGNNQPQHF. CDR3 nucleotides: TGTGCCAGCAGTTTATGGGGAAACAATCAGCCCCAGCATTTT. V and J are TRBV27 and TRBJ1-5; D remains unclear. Germline-derived CDR1 and CDR2 are MNHEY and SMNVEV (reference sequence). Trimming removed 1 base from V and 3 bases from J, with 7 bases in between. The CDR3 spans 14 residues.

The chain employs TRBV28 and TRBJ1-5; no definite D call. Trimming left V 4 bases short and J 6 bases short, with 19 bases between. The length of the CDR3 is 16 residues. Germline V lookup: CDR1 MDHEN, CDR2 SYDVKM. This chain's CDR3 is CASSSGGRGLGQPQHF. The CDR3 DNA is TGTGCCAGCAGTTCCGGAGGACGGGGATTGGGTCAGCCCCAGCATTTT.

The chain is built from TRBV4-2 and TRBJ2-2; either TRBD1 or TRBD2 may fit D (5 bases each). V was clipped by 2 bases and J by 6 bases, with 19 bases between them. This CDR3 spans 17 amino acids. Per germline, CDR1 LGHNA and CDR2 YNFKEQ. The CDR3 loop reads CASSQMRRDDMAGELFF. CDR3 nucleotides: TGTGCCAGCAGCCAAATGCGTAGGGACGATATGGCCGGGGAGCTGTTTTTT.

The V and J genes are TRBV27 and TRBJ2-2, with 8 bases aligning to TRBD2. The germline V gene has CDR1 MNHEY and CDR2 SMNVEV (reference sequence). The ends lost 1 base at V and 7 bases at J; junction bases unmatched: 11. CDR3 length equals 17 residues. CDR3: CASSLFPQRELGGELFF. CDR3 coding DNA: TGTGCCAGCAGTTTATTTCCGCAGCGGGAGTTGGGCGGGGAGCTGTTTTTT.

The chain employs TRBV28 and TRBJ2-6, with D unresolved. The germline gives CDR1 MDHEN, CDR2 SYDVKM. V was pared by 5 bases and J by 0 bases, with 5 bases between. The CDR3 is 14 residues long. The CDR3 loop reads CASSPHSGANVLTF. The CDR3 DNA sequence: TGTGCCAGCAGTCCCCACTCTGGGGCCAACGTCCTGACTTTC.

The rearrangement uses TRBV29-1 and TRBJ2-3; either TRBD1 or TRBD2 may supply D (6 bases each). The CDR3 contains 13 residues. Trimming removed 7 bases at V and 5 bases at J, with 16 bases between. Germline V gene lookup returns CDR1 SQVTM and CDR2 ANQGSEA. The CDR3 bases are TGCAGCGGGGGGGCGGGACAAGTAGATACGCAGTATTTT. Its protein product is CSGGAGQVDTQYF.

By sample fraction, this clone is medium-sized (0.01 to 0.1%). This chain uses TRBV5-1 with TRBJ2-3; the match to TRBD2 covers 7 bases. CDR1 SGHRS and CDR2 YFSETQ come from the germline V gene. Trimming took 4 bases from V and 10 from J; bases not matched to a gene: 9. The CDR3 length is 13 residues. CDR3 DNA: TGCGCCAGCAGCAATGGGGAGGGCTTGGCGCAGTATTTT. Protein product: CASSNGEGLAQYF.

This chain connects TRBV15 to TRBJ1-1; the D is unclear. The CDR3 has 13 amino acids. V was trimmed by 0 bases and J by 7 bases, leaving 9 bases between them. Germline CDR1 and CDR2: LNHNV and YYDKDF (reference sequence). Here the CDR3 DNA reads TGTGCCACCAGCAGAGATGCAGGTCGTGAAGCTTTCTTT. As protein: CATSRDAGREAFF.

CDR3 sequence (DNA): TGTGCCAGCAGCAGGGCTAGCTACAATGAGCAGTTCTTC. Amino acid sequence: CASSRASYNEQFF. This chain links TRBV11-3 with TRBJ2-1; D ambiguous. The CDR3 totals 13 residues. Germline V gives CDR1 SGHNT, CDR2 YENEEA. V was cut by 5 bases and J by 3 bases, with 8 bases left in between.

The rearrangement uses TRBV21-1 and TRBJ2-3; the table assigns TRBD2, which was not confirmed against the DNA. TRBV21-1 is termed a pseudogene. There are 17 residues in the CDR3. The CDR3 region is CASSKAPGLRGPDTQYF. The DNA for the CDR3 is TGTGCCAGCAGCAAAGCACCGGGACTCCGGGGTCCAGATACGCAGTATTTT.

Within the sample, this clone is large. The V call is TRBV9, the J call TRBJ1-1; D is uncertain. CDR1 and CDR2 from the germline V gene are SGDLS and YYNGEE. Between the trimmed V and J ends, which lost 2 bases and 4 bases, there was a span of 3 bases. This CDR3 has 11 residues. This CDR3 is CASSVVTEAFF. CDR3 bases: TGTGCCAGCAGCGTTGTCACTGAAGCTTTCTTT.

This clone was picked up one time. The rearrangement uses TRBV2 and TRBJ2-6, with a weak D call TRBD1 (5 bases). Trimming cost V 4 bases and J 2 bases, with 12 bases left between them. Looked up from germline, CDR1 is SNHLY and CDR2 is FYNNEI. The length of the CDR3 is 16 residues. CDR3: CASSVDILAGANVLTF. The CDR3 DNA reads TGTGCCAGCAGTGTGGACATTTTGGCTGGGGCCAACGTCCTGACTTTC.

The chain couples TRBV7-3 to TRBJ2-1; 9 nucleotides match TRBD2. The germline gives CDR1 SGHTA, CDR2 FQGTGA. Trimming removed 3 bases from V and 1 base from J; junction bases left unmatched: 4. The CDR3 totals 16 residues. CDR3 in amino acids: CASSFSSGNSYNEQFF. The CDR3 DNA is TGTGCCAGCAGCTTCTCTAGCGGGAATTCCTACAATGAGCAGTTCTTC.

J is TRBJ2-3 and V is TRBV6-6; tentatively, D is TRBD2 (5 bases). CDR3 size: 14 residues. Germline CDR1 is MNHNY and CDR2 is SVGAGI (reference sequence). V lost 0 bases to trimming and J lost 4 bases, with 8 bases between them. The CDR3 DNA follows: TGTGCCAGCAGTTACTCGGACTTGGCAGATACGCAGTATTTT. Amino acid sequence: CASSYSDLADTQYF.

A few counts support this clone. In nucleotides, the CDR3 is TGTGCCAGCAGCCAGGGCGGCGGGGAAAACATTCAGTACTTC. Protein product: CASSQGGGENIQYF. V usage is TRBV4-2 and J usage is TRBJ2-4; a weak D match, TRBD2 (6 bases). Germline assignment: CDR1 LGHNA and CDR2 YNFKEQ. The CDR3 is 14 amino acids. Trimming took off 3 bases at V and 5 bases at J, with 11 bases between the two ends.